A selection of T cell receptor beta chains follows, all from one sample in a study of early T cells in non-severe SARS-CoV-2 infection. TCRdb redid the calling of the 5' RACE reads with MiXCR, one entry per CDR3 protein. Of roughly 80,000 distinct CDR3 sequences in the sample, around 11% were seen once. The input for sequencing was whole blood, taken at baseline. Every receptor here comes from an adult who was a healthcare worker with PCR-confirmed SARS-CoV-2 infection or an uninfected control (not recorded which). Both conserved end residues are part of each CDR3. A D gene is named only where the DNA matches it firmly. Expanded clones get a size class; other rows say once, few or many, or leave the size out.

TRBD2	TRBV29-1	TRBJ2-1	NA	TGCAGCGTTACTCGTAGCGGGGTCTACAATGAGCAGTTCTTC	CSVTRSGVYNEQFF
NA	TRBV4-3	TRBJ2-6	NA	TGCGCCAGCAGCCAAGATTTGGCATCCGGGGCCAACGTCCTGACTTTC	CASSQDLASGANVLTF
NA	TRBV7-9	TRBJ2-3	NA	TGTGCCAGCAGCTTCACCAACTACAAGTGGGGCACAGATACGCAGTATTTT	CASSFTNYKWGTDTQYF
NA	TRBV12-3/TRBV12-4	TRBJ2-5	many	TGTGCCAGCAGGGTAGGACGGATTCAAGAGACCCAGTACTTC	CASRVGRIQETQYF
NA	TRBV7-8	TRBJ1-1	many	TGTGCCAGCAGCCCCGATCTAGCAGCAGAAGCTTTCTTT	CASSPDLAAEAFF
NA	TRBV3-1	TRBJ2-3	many	TGTGCCAGCAGCCAAGAGGGGCAACCCCTCGGCACAGATACGCAGTATTTT	CASSQEGQPLGTDTQYF
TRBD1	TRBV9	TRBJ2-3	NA	TGTGCCAGCAGCGTAGAGGGACAGACAGATACGCAGTATTTT	CASSVEGQTDTQYF
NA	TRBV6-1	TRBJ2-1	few	TGTGCCAGCAGTGACCGGGGGTCCTCTAGGACGAATGAGCAGTTCTTC	CASSDRGSSRTNEQFF
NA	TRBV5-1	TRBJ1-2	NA	TGCGCCAGCAGCGAGGCCGGGCCTAACTATGGCTACACCTTC	CASSEAGPNYGYTF
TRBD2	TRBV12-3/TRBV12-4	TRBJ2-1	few	TGTGCCAGCAGCAAGACTAGCGGGGGCTCCTACAATGAGCAGTTCTTC	CASSKTSGGSYNEQFF
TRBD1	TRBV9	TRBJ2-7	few	TGTGCCAGCAGCCCGCGACAGGGCTACGAGCAGTACTTC	CASSPRQGYEQYF
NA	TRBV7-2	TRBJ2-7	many	TGTGCCAGCAGCTTAGTCGGAGGAAGCTACGAGCAGTACTTC	CASSLVGGSYEQYF
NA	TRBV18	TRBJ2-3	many	TGTGCCAGCTCACCACGAGGCGGGGGCTCAGATACGCAGTATTTT	CASSPRGGGSDTQYF
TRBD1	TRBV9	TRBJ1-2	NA	TGTGCCAGCAGCGTGGGACAGGGTCCCTATGGCTACACCTTC	CASSVGQGPYGYTF
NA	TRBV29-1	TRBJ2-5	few	TGCAGCGTTGAAGAAGGGCTAGCAAGGACCCAGTACTTC	CSVEEGLARTQYF
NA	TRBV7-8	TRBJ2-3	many	TGTGCCAGCAGCCTCATAGGGGCGGGCACAGATACGCAGTATTTT	CASSLIGAGTDTQYF
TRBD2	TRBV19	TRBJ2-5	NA	TGTGCCAGTAGCTCGACTAGCGGGTCCTGGGAGACCCAGTACTTC	CASSSTSGSWETQYF
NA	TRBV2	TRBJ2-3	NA	TGTGCCAGCAGGGAACTAGGGAATGAGGCAGATACGCAGTATTTT	CASRELGNEADTQYF
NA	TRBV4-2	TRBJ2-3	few	TGTGCCAGCAGCCAAGATGGGGGGGCCCGCACAGATACGCAGTATTTT	CASSQDGGARTDTQYF
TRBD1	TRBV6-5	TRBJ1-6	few	TGTGCCAGCAGGCTCAACAGGGGTCATAATTCACCCCTCCACTTT	CASRLNRGHNSPLHF
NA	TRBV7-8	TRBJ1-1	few	TGTGCCAGCAGCTTAGTGGAGTTGGCTGAAGCTTTCTTT	CASSLVELAEAFF
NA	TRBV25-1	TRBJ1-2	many	TGTGCCAGCCTTTCCCCCGGGGGGAACTATGGCTACACCTTC	CASLSPGGNYGYTF
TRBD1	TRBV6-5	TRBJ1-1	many	TGTGCCAGCAGAGAAGCCAGGGGGATGAACACTGAAGCTTTCTTT	CASREARGMNTEAFF
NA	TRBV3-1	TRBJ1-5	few	TGTGCCAGCAGCCAAGGACAGACCGCCGTCGGTCAGCCCCAGCATTTT	CASSQGQTAVGQPQHF
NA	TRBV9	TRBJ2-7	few	TGTGCCAGCAGCGTAGGAGGGGACTCCTACGAGCAGTACTTC	CASSVGGDSYEQYF
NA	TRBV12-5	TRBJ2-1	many	TGTGCTAGTGGTAACTCCAGGGTTTACAATGAGCAGTTCTTC	CASGNSRVYNEQFF
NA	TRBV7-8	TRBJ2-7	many	TGTGCCAGCAGCCCCGGAGCCCTAGGCTACGAGCAGTACTTC	CASSPGALGYEQYF